This TCR beta chain was obtained from a study of T cell responses to AZD1222 COVID-19 vaccine. The CDR3 covers 15 residues. CDR1 is SGHDT, CDR2 YYEEEE, per germline. The V end was cut by 4 bases, the J end by 4 bases, with 17 bases between. Comments on this clone: Its target is unknown.

Pooling was applied to second doses at about 4 or about 12 weeks. Profiled with immunoSEQ multiplex PCR; TCRdb holds only in-frame clones, not every one. The sample has 75,000 to 100,000 clones, around 90% seen once. Study-wide results and caveats: Baseline testing showed seropositivity in only six or seven AZD1222 recipients. Among the donors, most were white British and more were female, and clonal diversity was possibly underestimated.

The sequenced sample was peripheral blood, obtained 28 days after the second AZD1222 dose. The origin of this receptor is an adult who received the AZD1222 COVID-19 vaccine. V and J are TRBV5-6 and TRBJ1-2; tentatively, D is TRBD1 (6 bases). The CDR3 loop reads CASSPGREGGYGYTF. The CDR3 DNA follows: TGTGCCAGCAGCCCGGGGAGGGAAGGGGGCTATGGCTACACCTTC.